The 17 T cell receptor beta chains in this list originate from one sample, sequenced in a study of CD8+CD57+ T cells in acquired aplastic anemia (dated by TCRdb to 2016 to 2019). The run used an Illumina HiSeq 2000. TCR beta VDJ combination and CDR3 sequence profiling used genomic DNA as the template. TCRdb reprocessing: public reads trimmed at Q25 with fastp, clones called with MiXCR, in-frame beta chains kept. Duplicate CDR3 protein sequences are folded into a single record with the most common DNA and genes. The sample table contains 160,000 or so distinct CDR3 sequences; only one count was recorded for around 48% of them. Roughly 30% of the sample is held by the ten biggest clonotypes. Patients chosen for sequencing had shown expansion of CD8+CD57+ cells by flow cytometry. The sequencing input was sorted CD4+, CD8+, or CD8+CD57+ T cells (not recorded which) from PBMCs. The receptors here all came from a human donor with aplastic anemia.

On this clonotype: This clone may be a read error of a much larger clone one base away. The chain combines TRBV11-2 with TRBJ2-1; D possibly corresponds to TRBD2 (5 bases). Germline CDR1 and CDR2: SGHAT and FQNNGV. There are 17 residues in the CDR3. CDR3 bases: TGTGCCAGCACCTTAGAGGCGCTAGCTAGGTCCTACAATGAGCAGTTCTTC. It is translated as CASTLEALARSYNEQFF.

The chain combines TRBV11-2 with TRBJ2-1, with 7 nucleotides matching TRBD1. Per germline, CDR1 SGHAT and CDR2 FQNNGV. Trimming removed 5 bases from V and 5 bases from J; junction bases left unmatched: 9. The CDR3 runs to 15 residues. DNA of the CDR3: TGTGCCAGCAGCCTGCGACAGGGATTCCACAATGAGCAGTTCTTC. Protein product: CASSLRQGFHNEQFF.

The sample holds many counts of this clonotype. The chain couples TRBV6-1 to TRBJ2-7; a possible D gene is TRBD1 (5 bases). The CDR3 runs to 14 residues. Looked up from germline, CDR1 is MNHNS and CDR2 is SASEGT. V was pared by 5 bases and J by 3 bases, with 14 bases between. In DNA form, the CDR3 reads TGTGCCAGCAGTCCTCAATATCAGGGCTACGAGCAGTACTTC. This encodes CASSPQYQGYEQYF.

This chain links TRBV10-2 with TRBJ2-7; TRBD2 matches 7 bases. The CDR3 contains 14 residues. Germline V lookup: CDR1 WSHSY, CDR2 SAAADI. The J segment lost 2 bases and the V segment lost 8 bases, leaving 9 bases of the junction unmatched. CDR3: CASRPGGEAYEQYF. The CDR3 DNA reads as TGCGCCAGCCGTCCTGGGGGGGAAGCCTACGAGCAGTACTTC.

This clonotype came up a few times. The chain is built from TRBV20-1 and TRBJ2-6, with D uncertain. The V gene lost 2 bases and the J gene lost 10 bases, with 0 bases spanning the gap. Germline V gene lookup returns CDR1 DFQATT and CDR2 SNEGSKA (reference sequence). The CDR3 runs 9 residues. This CDR3 is CSARNVLTF. The CDR3 DNA sequence: TGCAGTGCTAGAAACGTCCTGACTTTC.

The V call is TRBV20-1, the J call TRBJ2-5; possible D gene TRBD1, 6 bases. Germline V gene data show CDR1 as DFQATT and CDR2 as SNEGSKA (reference sequence). The CDR3 sequence is 11 residues long. The ends were cut back, 6 bases at V and 3 bases at J, with 8 bases in the middle. CDR3 in DNA: TGCAGTGCACCAGGGGAAGAGACCCAGTACTTC. Translating gives CSAPGEETQYF.

The chain employs TRBV29-1 and TRBJ2-2; the match to TRBD2 covers 9 bases. This CDR3 is built from 13 residues. Germline V gene data show CDR1 as SQVTM and CDR2 as ANQGSEA. V trimming: 6 bases; J trimming: 6 bases; junction bases outside the gene matches: 5. The CDR3 nucleotides read TGCAGCGTCAAGGGACTAGCCTCCGGGGAGCTGTTTTTT. Translating gives CSVKGLASGELFF.

This clonotype was counted many times. The J gene is TRBJ2-7, the V gene TRBV6-5, with D possibly being TRBD2 (6 bases). The CDR3 runs 12 residues. Germline CDR1 and CDR2: MNHEY and SVGAGI. Trimming pared 2 bases from V and 5 bases from J, leaving 7 bases between. The CDR3 DNA sequence: TGTGCCAGCAGTTACCCGGGGGACGAGCAGTACTTC. Protein product: CASSYPGDEQYF.

The V gene is TRBV5-6, the J gene TRBJ2-7, with 11 bases fitting TRBD2. With V trimmed by 0 bases and J by 1 base, 3 bases remained unmatched. Germline CDR1 SGHDT, CDR2 YYEEEE. The CDR3 spans 16 residues. CDR3 DNA sequence: TGTGCCAGCAGCTTGGCACTAGCGGGAGTTTCCTACGAGCAGTACTTC. Translating it yields CASSLALAGVSYEQYF.

The V call is TRBV2, the J call TRBJ1-3; 7 bases fit TRBD1. The V gene's germline CDR1 is SNHLY and CDR2 FYNNEI. This CDR3 is built from 15 residues. The trim removed 5 bases at V and 0 bases at J, leaving 4 bases unmatched. DNA of the CDR3: TGTGCCAGCAGTCTACAGGGGTCCTCTGGAAACACCATATATTTT. It is translated as CASSLQGSSGNTIYF. Using reference TRBV2 and TRBJ1-3 for the parts outside the CDR3, the full variable domain is EPEVTQTPSHQVTQMGQEVILRCVPISNHLYFYWYRQILGQKVEFLVSFYNNEISEKSEIFDDQFSVERPDGSNFTLKIRSTKLEDSAMYFCASSLQGSSGNTIYFGEGSWLTVV.

In the case of this clonotype: The germline gene is not matched at one end of the junction; a read error may be the cause. This rearrangement joins TRBV15 to TRBJ1-2; the match to TRBD1 covers 7 bases. Germline V CDR1 and CDR2: LNHNV, YYDKDF (reference sequence). There are 14 residues in the CDR3. The CDR3 spells CATGSTGVDYGYTF. For the CDR3, the DNA is TGTGCCACCGGCAGTACAGGGGTGGACTATGGCTACACCTTC.

This sequence joins TRBV2 and TRBJ2-2; 7 positions agree with TRBD1. The CDR3 spans 15 residues. Trimming at V came to 6 bases and at J to 4 bases, leaving 8 bases not matched to a gene. CDR1 is SNHLY and CDR2 is FYNNEI in the germline V gene. This CDR3 reads CASSLQDRITGELFF. For the CDR3, the DNA is TGTGCCAGCAGCCTACAGGACAGGATCACCGGGGAGCTGTTTTTT. Filled out from reference TRBV2 and TRBJ2-2, the complete variable domain reads EPEVTQTPSHQVTQMGQEVILRCVPISNHLYFYWYRQILGQKVEFLVSFYNNEISEKSEIFDDQFSVERPDGSNFTLKIRSTKLEDSAMYFCASSLQDRITGELFFGEGSRLTVL.

The chain links TRBV19 to TRBJ2-3; D assignment may be TRBD1 or TRBD2 (5 bases each). This CDR3 has 15 amino acids. The V end was cut by 1 base, the J end by 5 bases, with 13 bases between. Germline CDR1 LNHDA, CDR2 SQIVND (reference sequence). DNA of the CDR3: TGTGCCAGTAGTATAGGAGGGGTTGGGAAAGATACGCAGTATTTT. This translates into CASSIGGVGKDTQYF.

The sample holds many counts of this clonotype. The V gene is TRBV19, the J gene TRBJ2-2; D is perhaps TRBD1 (6 bases). Germline-derived CDR1 and CDR2 are LNHDA and SQIVND (reference sequence). The CDR3 runs to 14 residues. V was trimmed by 4 bases and J by 6 bases, leaving 12 bases between them. The CDR3 loop is CASSTAEGAGELFF. The DNA of the CDR3 is TGTGCCAGTAGTACAGCCGAGGGGGCCGGGGAGCTGTTTTTT.

V is TRBV20-1 and J is TRBJ1-5; 9 bases align to TRBD1. CDR1 and CDR2 (germline): DFQATT, SNEGSKA (reference sequence). The junction had 6 bases not matched to a gene; V was cut back by 3 bases and J by 3 bases. CDR3 size: 15 residues. The CDR3 is CSASHRDRVNQPQHF. As DNA, the CDR3 is TGCAGTGCTAGCCATCGGGACAGGGTCAATCAGCCCCAGCATTTT.

This clonotype occurred once. The CDR3 loop reads CASSPRGAGSGYTF. CDR3 in DNA: TGTGCCAGCAGCCCAAGGGGGGCCGGGTCCGGCTACACCTTC. V gene TRBV14 combines with J gene TRBJ1-2, with D perhaps TRBD1 (6 bases). Germline V gene data show CDR1 as SGHDN and CDR2 as FVKESK. Deletions cut 4 bases from V and 8 bases from J, with 17 bases between. The CDR3 loop spans 14 amino acids.

This clonotype was observed a few times. The genes are TRBV5-5 and TRBJ1-1; no reliable D call. The CDR3 contains 14 residues. The germline V gene has CDR1 SGHKS and CDR2 YYEKEE (reference sequence). The germline V and J ends were trimmed by 0 bases and 4 bases, with 10 bases remaining between them. The CDR3 loop reads CASSLGGFGTEAFF. Here the CDR3 DNA reads TGTGCCAGCAGCTTGGGGGGTTTTGGCACTGAAGCTTTCTTT.